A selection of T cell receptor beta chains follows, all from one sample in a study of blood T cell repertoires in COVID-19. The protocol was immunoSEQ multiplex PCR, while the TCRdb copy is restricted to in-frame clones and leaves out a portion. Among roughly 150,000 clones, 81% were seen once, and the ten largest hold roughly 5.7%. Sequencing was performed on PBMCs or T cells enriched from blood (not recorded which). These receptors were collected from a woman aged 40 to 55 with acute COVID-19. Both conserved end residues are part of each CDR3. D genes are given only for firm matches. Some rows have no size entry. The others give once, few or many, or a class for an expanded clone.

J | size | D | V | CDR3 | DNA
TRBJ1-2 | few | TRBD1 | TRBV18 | CASSTGQVLYGYTF | TGTGCCAGCTCAACGGGACAGGTACTCTATGGCTACACCTTC
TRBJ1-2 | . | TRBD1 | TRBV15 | CATSGPDRGINGYTF | TGTGCCACCAGCGGGCCCGACAGGGGAATTAACGGCTACACCTTC
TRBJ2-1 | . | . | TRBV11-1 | CASSGGDEQFF | TGTGCCAGCAGCGGAGGCGATGAGCAGTTCTTC
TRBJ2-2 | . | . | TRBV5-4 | CASSLYTGELFF | TGTGCCAGCAGCTTGTATACCGGGGAGCTGTTTTTT
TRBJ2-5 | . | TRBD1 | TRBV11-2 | CASSLGPPGTVQETQYF | TGTGCCAGCAGCTTAGGTCCCCCGGGGACAGTTCAAGAGACCCAGTACTTC
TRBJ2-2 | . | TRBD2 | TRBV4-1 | CASSQDLGLAGLPGELFF | TGCGCCAGCAGCCAAGATCTAGGACTAGCGGGACTCCCCGGGGAGCTGTTTTTT
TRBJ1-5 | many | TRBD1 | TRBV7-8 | CASSLGRGSHQPQHF | TGTGCCAGCAGCTTAGGCAGGGGGTCGCATCAGCCCCAGCATTTT
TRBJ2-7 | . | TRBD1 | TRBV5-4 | CASSPGTGNSYEQYF | TGTGCCAGCAGCCCGGGGACAGGGAATTCCTACGAGCAGTACTTC
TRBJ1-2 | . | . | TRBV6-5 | CASSRTALINYGYTF | TGTGCCAGCAGTCGGACAGCCCTAATAAACTATGGCTACACCTTC
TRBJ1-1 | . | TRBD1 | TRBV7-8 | CASSRTGGNTEAFF | TGTGCCAGCAGCCGGACAGGGGGGAACACTGAAGCTTTCTTT
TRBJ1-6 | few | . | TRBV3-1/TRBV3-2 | CASSQDLPGANSPLHF | TGTGCCAGCAGCCAAGATCTCCCAGGGGCGAATTCACCCCTCCACTTT
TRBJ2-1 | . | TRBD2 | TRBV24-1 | CATSDLGGGDYNEQFF | TGTGCCACCAGTGATTTGGGCGGGGGGGACTACAATGAGCAGTTCTTC
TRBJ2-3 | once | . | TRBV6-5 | CASSYSGGTQYF | TGTGCCAGCAGTTACTCCGGTGGTACGCAGTATTTT
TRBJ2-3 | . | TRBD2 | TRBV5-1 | CASSPLAGRTDTQYF | TGCGCCAGCAGCCCACTAGCGGGACGAACAGATACGCAGTATTTT
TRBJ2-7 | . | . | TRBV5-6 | CASSLYPGRSYEQYF | TGTGCCAGCAGCTTGTACCCGGGGAGGTCCTACGAGCAGTACTTC
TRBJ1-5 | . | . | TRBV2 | CASSEALRGVGQPQHF | TGTGCCAGCAGTGAAGCGCTTCGGGGGGTAGGTCAGCCCCAGCATTTT
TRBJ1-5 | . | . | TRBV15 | CATSRDQGTMTGWDQPQHF | TGTGCCACCAGCAGAGACCAGGGAACAATGACAGGCTGGGATCAGCCCCAGCATTTT
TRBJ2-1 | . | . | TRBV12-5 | CASGLASYPGLYNEQFF | TGTGCTAGTGGTTTGGCCTCATACCCGGGACTTTACAATGAGCAGTTCTTC
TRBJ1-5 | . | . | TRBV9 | CASSVRTVRSNQPQHF | TGTGCCAGCAGCGTAAGGACAGTAAGGAGCAATCAGCCCCAGCATTTT
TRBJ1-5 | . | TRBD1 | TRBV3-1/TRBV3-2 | CASSGGQGTAQHF | TGTGCCAGCAGCGGGGGACAGGGAACGGCCCAGCATTTT
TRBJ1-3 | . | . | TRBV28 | CASSLRGAGNTIYF | TGTGCCAGCAGTCTTCGCGGGGCCGGAAACACCATATATTTT